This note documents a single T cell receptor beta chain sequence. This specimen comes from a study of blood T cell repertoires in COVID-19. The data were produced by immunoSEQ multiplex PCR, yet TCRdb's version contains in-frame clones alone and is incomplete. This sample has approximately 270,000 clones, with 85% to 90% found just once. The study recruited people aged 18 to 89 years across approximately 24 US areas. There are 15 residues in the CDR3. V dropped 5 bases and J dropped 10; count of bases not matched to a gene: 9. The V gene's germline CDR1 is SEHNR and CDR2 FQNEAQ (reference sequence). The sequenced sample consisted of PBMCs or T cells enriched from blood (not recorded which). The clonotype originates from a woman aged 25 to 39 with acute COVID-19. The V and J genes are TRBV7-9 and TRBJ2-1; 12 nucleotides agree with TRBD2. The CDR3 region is CASSPTSGSGLEQFF. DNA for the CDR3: TGTGCCAGCAGCCCGACTAGCGGGAGTGGTCTGGAGCAGTTCTTC.